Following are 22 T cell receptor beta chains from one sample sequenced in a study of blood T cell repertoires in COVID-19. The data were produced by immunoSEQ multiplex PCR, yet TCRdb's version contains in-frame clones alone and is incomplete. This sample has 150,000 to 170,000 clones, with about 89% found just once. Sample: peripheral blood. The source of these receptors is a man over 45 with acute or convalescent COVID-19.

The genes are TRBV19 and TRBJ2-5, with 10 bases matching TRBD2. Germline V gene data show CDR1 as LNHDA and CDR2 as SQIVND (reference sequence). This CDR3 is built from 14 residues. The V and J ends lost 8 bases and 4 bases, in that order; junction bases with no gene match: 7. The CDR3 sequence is CASVPAGGGETQYF. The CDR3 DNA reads TGTGCCAGTGTACCAGCGGGAGGGGGAGAGACCCAGTACTTC.

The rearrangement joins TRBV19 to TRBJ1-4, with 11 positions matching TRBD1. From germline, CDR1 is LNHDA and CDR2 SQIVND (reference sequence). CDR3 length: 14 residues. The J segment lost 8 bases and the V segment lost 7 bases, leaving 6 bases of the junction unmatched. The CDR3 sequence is CASKPGQGDEKLFF. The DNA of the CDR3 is TGTGCCAGTAAGCCGGGACAGGGGGACGAAAAACTGTTTTTT. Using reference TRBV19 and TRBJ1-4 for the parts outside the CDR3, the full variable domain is DGGITQSPKYLFRKEGQNVTLSCEQNLNHDAMYWYRQDPGQGLRLIYYSQIVNDFQKGDIAEGYSVSREKKESFPLTVTSAQKNPTAFYLCASKPGQGDEKLFFGSGTQLSVL.

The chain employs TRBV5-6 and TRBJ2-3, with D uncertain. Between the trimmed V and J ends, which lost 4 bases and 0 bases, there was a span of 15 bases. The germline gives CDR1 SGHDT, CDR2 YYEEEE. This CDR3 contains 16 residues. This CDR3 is CASSTTTSSSTDTQYF. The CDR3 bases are TGTGCCAGCAGCACCACGACATCTTCTAGCACAGATACGCAGTATTTT.

CDR3 sequence reads: CASSGRDRETQYF. In nucleotides, the CDR3 is TGTGCCAGCAGCGGCCGGGACAGAGAGACCCAGTACTTC. This chain joins TRBV5-5 and TRBJ2-5; 7 positions agree with TRBD1. The length of the CDR3 is 13 residues. Germline CDR1 SGHKS, CDR2 YYEKEE (reference sequence). Germline trimming cut 4 bases from V and 4 bases from J; bases unmatched to any gene: 4.

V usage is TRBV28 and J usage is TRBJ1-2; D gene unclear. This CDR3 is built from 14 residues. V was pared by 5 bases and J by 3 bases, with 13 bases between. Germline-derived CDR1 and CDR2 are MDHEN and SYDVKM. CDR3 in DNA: TGTGCCAGCAGTCCCCGGGGAGTCTACTATGGCTACACCTTC. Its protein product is CASSPRGVYYGYTF.

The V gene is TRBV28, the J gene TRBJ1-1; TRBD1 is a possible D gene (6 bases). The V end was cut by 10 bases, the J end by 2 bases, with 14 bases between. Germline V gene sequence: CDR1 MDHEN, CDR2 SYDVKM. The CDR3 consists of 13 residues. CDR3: CATLWGTNTEAFF. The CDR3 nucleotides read TGTGCCACCCTTTGGGGGACAAACACTGAAGCTTTCTTT.

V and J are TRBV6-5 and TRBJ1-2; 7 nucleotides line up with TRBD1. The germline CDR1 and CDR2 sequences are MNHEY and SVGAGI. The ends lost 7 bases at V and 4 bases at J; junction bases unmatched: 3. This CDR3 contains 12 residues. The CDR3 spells CASTDRVYGYTF. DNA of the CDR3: TGTGCCAGCACCGACAGGGTCTATGGCTACACCTTC.

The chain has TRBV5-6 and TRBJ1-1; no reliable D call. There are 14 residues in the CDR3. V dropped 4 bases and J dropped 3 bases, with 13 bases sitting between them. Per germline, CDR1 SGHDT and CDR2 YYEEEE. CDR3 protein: CASSPINIDTEAFF. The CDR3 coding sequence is TGTGCCAGCAGCCCGATCAACATCGACACTGAAGCTTTCTTT.

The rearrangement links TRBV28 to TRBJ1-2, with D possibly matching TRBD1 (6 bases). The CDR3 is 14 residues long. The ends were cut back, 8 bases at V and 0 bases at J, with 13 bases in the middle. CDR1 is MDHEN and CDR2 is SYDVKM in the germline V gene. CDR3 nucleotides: TGTGCCAGCTTTAGCACAGGGCCTAACTATGGCTACACCTTC. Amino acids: CASFSTGPNYGYTF.

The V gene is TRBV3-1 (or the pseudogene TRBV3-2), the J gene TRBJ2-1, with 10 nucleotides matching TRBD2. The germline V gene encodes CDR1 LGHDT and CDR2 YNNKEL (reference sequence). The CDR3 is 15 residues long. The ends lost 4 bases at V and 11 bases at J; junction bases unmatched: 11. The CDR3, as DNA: TGTGCCAGCAGCCCTGCTACTAGCGGGGCCCGGCAGCAGTTCTTC. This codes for CASSPATSGARQQFF.

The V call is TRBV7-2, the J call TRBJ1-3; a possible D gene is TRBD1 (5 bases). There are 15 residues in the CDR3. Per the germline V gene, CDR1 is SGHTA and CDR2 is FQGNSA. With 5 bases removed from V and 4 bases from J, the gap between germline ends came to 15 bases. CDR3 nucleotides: TGTGCCAGCAGCCCTCGGGGGGGACGAGGAAACACCATATATTTT. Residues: CASSPRGGRGNTIYF. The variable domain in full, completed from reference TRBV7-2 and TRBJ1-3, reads GAGVSQSPSNKVTEKGKDVELRCDPISGHTALYWYRQSLGQGLEFLIYFQGNSAPDKSGLPSDRFSAERTGGSVSTLTIQRTQQEDSAVYLCASSPRGGRGNTIYFGEGSWLTVV.

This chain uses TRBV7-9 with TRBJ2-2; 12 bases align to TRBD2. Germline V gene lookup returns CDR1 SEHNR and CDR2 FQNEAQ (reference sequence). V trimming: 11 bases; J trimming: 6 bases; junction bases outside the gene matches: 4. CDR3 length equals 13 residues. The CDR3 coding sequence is TGTGCCTGCGGGACTAGCGGGTCCGGGGAGCTGTTTTTT. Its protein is CACGTSGSGELFF.

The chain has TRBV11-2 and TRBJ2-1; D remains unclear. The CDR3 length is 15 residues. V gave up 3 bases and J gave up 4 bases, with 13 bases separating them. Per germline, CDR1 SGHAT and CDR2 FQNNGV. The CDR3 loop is CASSFTGGSYNEQFF. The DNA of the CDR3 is TGTGCCAGCAGCTTCACTGGCGGAAGTTACAATGAGCAGTTCTTC.

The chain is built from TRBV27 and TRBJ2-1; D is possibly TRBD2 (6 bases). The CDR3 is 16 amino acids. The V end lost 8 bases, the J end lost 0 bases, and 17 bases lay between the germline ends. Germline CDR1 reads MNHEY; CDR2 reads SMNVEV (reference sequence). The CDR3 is CASLYSLASSYNEQFF. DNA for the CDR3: TGTGCCAGCCTCTACTCTCTAGCGAGCTCCTACAATGAGCAGTTCTTC.

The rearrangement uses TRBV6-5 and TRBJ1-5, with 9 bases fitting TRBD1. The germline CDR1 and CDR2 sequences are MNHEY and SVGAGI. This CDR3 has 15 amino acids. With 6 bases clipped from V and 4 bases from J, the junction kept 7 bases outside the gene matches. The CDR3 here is CASSADRGGNQPQHF. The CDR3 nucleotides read TGTGCCAGCAGCGCTGACAGGGGGGGGAATCAGCCCCAGCATTTT.

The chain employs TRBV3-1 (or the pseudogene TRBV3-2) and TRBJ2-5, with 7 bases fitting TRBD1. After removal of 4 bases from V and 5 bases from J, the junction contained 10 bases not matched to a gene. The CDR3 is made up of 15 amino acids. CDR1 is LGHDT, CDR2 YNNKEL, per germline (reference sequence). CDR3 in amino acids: CASSPSDRVRETQYF. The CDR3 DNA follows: TGTGCCAGCAGCCCCTCAGACAGGGTCAGGGAGACCCAGTACTTC.

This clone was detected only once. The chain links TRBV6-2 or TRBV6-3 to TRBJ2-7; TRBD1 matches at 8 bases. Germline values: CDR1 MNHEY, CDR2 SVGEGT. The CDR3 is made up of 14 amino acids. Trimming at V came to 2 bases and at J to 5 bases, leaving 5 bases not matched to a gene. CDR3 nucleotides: TGTGCCAGCAGTTACCGCAGGGGGCTGGACGAGCAGTACGTC. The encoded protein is CASSYRRGLDEQYV.

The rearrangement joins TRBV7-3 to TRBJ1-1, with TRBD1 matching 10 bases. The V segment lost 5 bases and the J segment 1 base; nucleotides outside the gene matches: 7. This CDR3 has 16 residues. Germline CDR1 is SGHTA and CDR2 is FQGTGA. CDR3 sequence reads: CASSTTGGAGNTEAFF. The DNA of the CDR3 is TGTGCCAGCAGCACGACAGGGGGCGCGGGGAACACTGAAGCTTTCTTT. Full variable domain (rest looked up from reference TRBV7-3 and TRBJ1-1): GAGVSQTPSNKVTEKGKYVELRCDPISGHTALYWYRQSLGQGPEFLIYFQGTGAADDSGLPNDRFFAVRPEGSVSTLKIQRTERGDSAVYLCASSTTGGAGNTEAFFGQGTRLTVV.

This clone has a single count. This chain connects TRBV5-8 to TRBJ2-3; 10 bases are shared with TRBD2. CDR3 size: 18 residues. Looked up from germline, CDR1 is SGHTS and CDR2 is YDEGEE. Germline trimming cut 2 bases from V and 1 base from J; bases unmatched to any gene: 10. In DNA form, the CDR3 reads TGTGCCAGCAGCTTCCCGGGACTAGCGAGTCGGCGCACAGATACGCAGTATTTT. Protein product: CASSFPGLASRRTDTQYF.

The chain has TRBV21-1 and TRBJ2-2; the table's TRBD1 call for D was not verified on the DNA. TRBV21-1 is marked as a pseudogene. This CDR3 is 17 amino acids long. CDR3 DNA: TGTGCCAGCAGCAAGCGGGGGACAGGGTCGAACACCGGGGAGCTGTTTTTT. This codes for CASSKRGTGSNTGELFF.

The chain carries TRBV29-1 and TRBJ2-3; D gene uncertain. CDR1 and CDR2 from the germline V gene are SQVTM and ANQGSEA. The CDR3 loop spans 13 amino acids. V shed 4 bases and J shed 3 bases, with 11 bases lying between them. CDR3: CSVVSPYTDTQYF. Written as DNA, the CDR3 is TGCAGCGTTGTAAGCCCCTATACAGATACGCAGTATTTT.

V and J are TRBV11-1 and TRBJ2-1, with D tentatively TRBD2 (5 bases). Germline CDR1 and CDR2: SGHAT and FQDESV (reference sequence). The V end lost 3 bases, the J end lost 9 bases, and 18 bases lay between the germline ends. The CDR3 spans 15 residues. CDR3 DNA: TGTGCCAGCAGCTTGATGGTGCGACAAGAGGGTGAGCAGTTCTTC. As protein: CASSLMVRQEGEQFF.